Listed here are 9 T cell receptor beta chains from one sample, sequenced in a study of OX40 agonist ivuxolimab in advanced cancers. Profiling relied on immunoSEQ multiplex PCR, and the TCRdb table lists in-frame clones only, not all of them. Found here are roughly 75,000 clones, more than 75% of them singletons; the top ten hold roughly 0.77%. Specimen: CD4+ or CD8+ T cells sorted from blood, collected in a trial of the OX40 agonist ivuxolimab. Receptors originate from an adult with an advanced solid tumor such as melanoma, head and neck, liver or kidney cancer.

This clone was detected a few times. The genes are TRBV2 and TRBJ2-3; 8 bases line up with TRBD2. V shed 9 bases, J shed 3 bases, and the junction held 11 bases outside the gene matches. The V gene's germline CDR1 is SNHLY and CDR2 FYNNEI. This CDR3 has 15 amino acids. The CDR3 DNA reads TGTGCCAGAGAAAACAGGACTAGCATAACAGATACGCAGTATTTT. It encodes CARENRTSITDTQYF.

For the CDR3, the DNA is TGTGCCAGCAGCTACGGAGCAGGGGGCACCGGGGAGCTGTTTTTT. Encoded protein: CASSYGAGGTGELFF. V gene TRBV7-3 combines with J gene TRBJ2-2; 7 bases are a match to TRBD1. Germline CDR1 and CDR2: SGHTA and FQGTGA. Trimming removed 4 bases from V and 4 bases from J; junction bases left unmatched: 6. CDR3 size: 15 residues.

The chain employs TRBV5-1 and TRBJ2-3, with TRBD2 identical over 7 bases. Germline V gives CDR1 SGHRS, CDR2 YFSETQ. J gave up 6 bases and V 4 bases, and 14 bases lay outside the gene matches. This CDR3 is built from 16 residues. The CDR3 is CASSPPLAVAGDTQYF. The CDR3 DNA sequence: TGCGCCAGCAGCCCGCCTCTAGCGGTTGCGGGGGATACGCAGTATTTT.

The V gene is TRBV30, the J gene TRBJ2-5; D gene ambiguous. Germline CDR1 and CDR2: GTSNPN and SVGIG (reference sequence). The CDR3 totals 11 residues. Trimming stripped 4 bases from V and 6 bases from J, with 9 bases between. The CDR3 spells CAWTYGQTQYF. CDR3 nucleotide sequence: TGTGCCTGGACATATGGACAGACCCAGTACTTC.

This clone was counted between two and nine times. The V gene is TRBV20-1, the J gene TRBJ1-1, with a tentative D call TRBD1 (5 bases). Trimming stripped 6 bases from V and 6 bases from J, with 8 bases between. Per germline, CDR1 DFQATT and CDR2 SNEGSKA (reference sequence). The CDR3 is 10 amino acids. The CDR3 protein is CSAGGAEAFF. CDR3 DNA sequence: TGCAGTGCGGGGGGGGCTGAAGCTTTCTTT.

The rearrangement links TRBV6-6 to TRBJ2-5; D remains ambiguous. This CDR3 comprises 14 residues. Germline-derived CDR1 and CDR2 are MNHNY and SVGAGI (reference sequence). The V and J ends lost 5 bases and 5 bases respectively, with 15 bases between them. The CDR3: CASSPGSLEETQYF. CDR3 DNA sequence: TGTGCCAGCAGTCCTGGGTCCCTGGAGGAGACCCAGTACTTC.

The chain couples TRBV6-1 to TRBJ2-1, with D possibly being TRBD1 or TRBD2 (5 bases each). Deletions cut 3 bases from V and 4 bases from J, with 13 bases between. Germline V gene data show CDR1 as MNHNS and CDR2 as SASEGT. CDR3 length: 15 residues. The CDR3: CASSEPGPRYNEQFF. In nucleotides, the CDR3 is TGTGCCAGCAGTGAGCCGGGACCTAGATACAATGAGCAGTTCTTC.

The chain couples TRBV6-5 to TRBJ1-3; 8 bases line up with TRBD1. The CDR3 has 14 residues. The ends lost 5 bases at V and 2 bases at J; junction bases unmatched: 2. Germline lookup yields CDR1 MNHEY and CDR2 SVGAGI. The CDR3 loop is CASSPTGAGNTIYF. DNA for the CDR3: TGTGCCAGCAGTCCGACAGGGGCTGGAAACACCATATATTTT.

About this clone itself: The identical CDR3 is also encoded by other nucleotide sequences in the sample. The V gene is TRBV29-1, the J gene TRBJ1-5, with D unresolved. Germline loops: CDR1 SQVTM, CDR2 ANQGSEA. The CDR3 is 15 amino acids. V gave up 6 bases and J gave up 4 bases, with 19 bases separating them. This CDR3 is CSVSQGLLGNQPQHF. CDR3 coding DNA: TGCAGCGTGTCACAAGGTTTATTAGGGAATCAGCCCCAGCATTTT.